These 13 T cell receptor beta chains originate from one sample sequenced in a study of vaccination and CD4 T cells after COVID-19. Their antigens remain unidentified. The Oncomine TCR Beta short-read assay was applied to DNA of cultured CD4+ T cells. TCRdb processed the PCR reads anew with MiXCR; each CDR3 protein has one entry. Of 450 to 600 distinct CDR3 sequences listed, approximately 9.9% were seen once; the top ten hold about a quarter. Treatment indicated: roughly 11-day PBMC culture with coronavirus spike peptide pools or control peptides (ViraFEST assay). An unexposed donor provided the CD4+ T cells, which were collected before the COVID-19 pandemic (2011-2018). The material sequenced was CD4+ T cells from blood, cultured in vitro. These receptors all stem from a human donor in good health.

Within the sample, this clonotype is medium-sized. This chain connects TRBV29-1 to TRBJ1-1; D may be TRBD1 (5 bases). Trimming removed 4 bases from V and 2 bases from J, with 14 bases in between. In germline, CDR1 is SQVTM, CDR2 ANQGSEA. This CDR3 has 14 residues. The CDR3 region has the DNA TGCAGCGTTGTAGTAACGACAGATAACACTGAAGCTTTCTTT. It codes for CSVVVTTDNTEAFF.

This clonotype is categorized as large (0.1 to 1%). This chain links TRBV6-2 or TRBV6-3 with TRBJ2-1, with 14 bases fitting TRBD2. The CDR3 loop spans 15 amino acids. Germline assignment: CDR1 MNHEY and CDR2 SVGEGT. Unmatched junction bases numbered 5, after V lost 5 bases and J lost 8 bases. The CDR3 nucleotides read TGTGCCAGCAGTCGACTAGCGGGGGGGCTAGATGAGCAGTTCTTC. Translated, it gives CASSRLAGGLDEQFF.

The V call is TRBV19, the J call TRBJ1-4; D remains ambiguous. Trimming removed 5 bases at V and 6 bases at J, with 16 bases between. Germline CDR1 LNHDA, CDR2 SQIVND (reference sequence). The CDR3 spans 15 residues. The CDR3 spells CASSWASRRDEKLFF. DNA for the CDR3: TGTGCCAGTAGTTGGGCAAGCCGACGCGATGAAAAACTGTTTTTT.

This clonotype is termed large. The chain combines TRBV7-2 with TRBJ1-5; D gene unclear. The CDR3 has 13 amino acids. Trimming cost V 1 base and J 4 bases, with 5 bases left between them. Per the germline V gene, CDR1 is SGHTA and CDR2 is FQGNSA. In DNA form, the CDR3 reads TGTGCCAGCAGCTTAGAAATGAATCAGCCCCAGCATTTT. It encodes CASSLEMNQPQHF. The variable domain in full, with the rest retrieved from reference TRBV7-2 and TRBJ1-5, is GAGVSQSPSNKVTEKGKDVELRCDPISGHTALYWYRQSLGQGLEFLIYFQGNSAPDKSGLPSDRFSAERTGGSVSTLTIQRTQQEDSAVYLCASSLEMNQPQHFGDGTRLSIL.

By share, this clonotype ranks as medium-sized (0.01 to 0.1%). For the CDR3, the DNA is TGTGCCACCCGTGTGGGGATCGGGGGGGGGAGCTCCTACAATGAGCAGTTCTTC. This encodes CATRVGIGGGSSYNEQFF. This rearrangement joins TRBV10-3 to TRBJ2-1; 8 positions agree with TRBD2. CDR3 size: 18 residues. Trimming removed 10 bases from V and 0 bases from J; junction bases left unmatched: 17. The V gene's germline CDR1 is ENHRY and CDR2 SYGVKD.

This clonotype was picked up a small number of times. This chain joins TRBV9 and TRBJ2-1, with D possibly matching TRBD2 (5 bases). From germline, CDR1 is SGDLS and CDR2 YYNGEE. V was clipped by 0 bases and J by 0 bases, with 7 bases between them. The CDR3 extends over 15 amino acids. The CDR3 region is CASSVALASYNEQFF. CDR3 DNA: TGTGCCAGCAGCGTAGCTCTAGCCTCCTACAATGAGCAGTTCTTC.

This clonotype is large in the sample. CDR3 bases: TGCAGCGTTGAAGATCGGACGGATAGCAATCAGCCCCAGCATTTT. Its translation: CSVEDRTDSNQPQHF. This rearrangement joins TRBV29-1 to TRBJ1-5, with unresolved D. Germline CDR1 SQVTM, CDR2 ANQGSEA. Trimming stripped 0 bases from V and 0 bases from J, with 9 bases between. The CDR3 sequence is 15 residues long.

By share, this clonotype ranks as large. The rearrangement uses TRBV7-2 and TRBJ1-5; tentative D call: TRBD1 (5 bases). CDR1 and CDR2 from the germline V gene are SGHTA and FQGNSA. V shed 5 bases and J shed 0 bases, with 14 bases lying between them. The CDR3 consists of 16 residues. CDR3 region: CASSLVGATSNQPQHF. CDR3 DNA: TGTGCCAGCAGCCTAGTTGGGGCGACTAGCAATCAGCCCCAGCATTTT. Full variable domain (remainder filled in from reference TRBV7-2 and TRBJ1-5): GAGVSQSPSNKVTEKGKDVELRCDPISGHTALYWYRQSLGQGLEFLIYFQGNSAPDKSGLPSDRFSAERTGGSVSTLTIQRTQQEDSAVYLCASSLVGATSNQPQHFGDGTRLSIL.

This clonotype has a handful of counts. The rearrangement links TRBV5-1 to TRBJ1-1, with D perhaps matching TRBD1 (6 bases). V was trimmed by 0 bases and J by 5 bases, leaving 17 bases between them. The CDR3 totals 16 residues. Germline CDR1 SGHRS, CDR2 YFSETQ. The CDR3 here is CASSLGGTGSGTEAFF. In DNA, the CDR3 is TGCGCCAGCAGCTTGGGAGGAACAGGGTCGGGGACTGAAGCTTTCTTT. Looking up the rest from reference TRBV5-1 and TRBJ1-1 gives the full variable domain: KAGVTQTPRYLIKTRGQQVTLSCSPISGHRSVSWYQQTPGQGLQFLFEYFSETQRNKGNFPGRFSGRQFSNSRSEMNVSTLELGDSALYLCASSLGGTGSGTEAFFGQGTRLTVV.

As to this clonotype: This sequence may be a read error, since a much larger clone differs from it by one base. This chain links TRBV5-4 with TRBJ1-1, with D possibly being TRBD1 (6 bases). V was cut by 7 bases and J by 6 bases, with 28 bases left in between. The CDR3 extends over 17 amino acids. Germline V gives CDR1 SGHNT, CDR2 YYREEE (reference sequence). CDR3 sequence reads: CASARMPGAGVGSEAFF. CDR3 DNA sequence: TGTGCCAGCGCTCGTATGCCCGGAGCAGGGGTAGGGTCTGAAGCTTTCTTT.

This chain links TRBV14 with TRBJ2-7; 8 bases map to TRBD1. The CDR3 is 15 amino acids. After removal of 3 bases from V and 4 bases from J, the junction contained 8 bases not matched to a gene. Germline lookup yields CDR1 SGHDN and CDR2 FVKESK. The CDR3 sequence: CASSQGTGSLYEQYF. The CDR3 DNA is TGTGCCAGCAGCCAGGGGACAGGCTCGCTTTACGAGCAGTACTTC.

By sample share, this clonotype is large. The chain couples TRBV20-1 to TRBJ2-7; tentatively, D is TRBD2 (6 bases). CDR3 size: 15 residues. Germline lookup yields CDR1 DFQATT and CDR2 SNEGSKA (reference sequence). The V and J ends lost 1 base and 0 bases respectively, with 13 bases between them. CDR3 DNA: TGCAGTGCTAGAGGCCGGGGCGGGGACTCCTACGAGCAGTACTTC. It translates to CSARGRGGDSYEQYF.

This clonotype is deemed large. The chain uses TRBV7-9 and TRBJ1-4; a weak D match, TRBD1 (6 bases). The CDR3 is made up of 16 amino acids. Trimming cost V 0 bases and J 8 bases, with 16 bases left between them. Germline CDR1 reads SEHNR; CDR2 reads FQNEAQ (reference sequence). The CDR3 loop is CASSLAKQGSSEKLFF. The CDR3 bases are TGTGCCAGCAGCTTAGCTAAACAGGGTTCCAGCGAAAAACTGTTTTTT.